The TCR beta chain described here comes from a study of blood T cell repertoires in COVID-19. Assay: immunoSEQ multiplex PCR; the TCRdb copy retains only in-frame clones and omits some. The sample holds some 490,000 clones, approximately 91% seen once. Germline V gives CDR1 GTSNPN, CDR2 SVGIG (reference sequence). V lost 4 bases and J lost 4; bases outside the gene matches: 7. This CDR3 region has 14 residues. Sequencing used PBMCs or T cells enriched from blood (not recorded which). The chain carries TRBV30 and TRBJ1-3; TRBD1 aligns across 7 bases. This sequence originates from a woman aged 55-69 years who had recovered from COVID-19. CDR3 sequence (DNA): TGTGCCTGGAAACAGGGGACCTTAGGAAACACCATATATTTT. Translation gives CAWKQGTLGNTIYF.